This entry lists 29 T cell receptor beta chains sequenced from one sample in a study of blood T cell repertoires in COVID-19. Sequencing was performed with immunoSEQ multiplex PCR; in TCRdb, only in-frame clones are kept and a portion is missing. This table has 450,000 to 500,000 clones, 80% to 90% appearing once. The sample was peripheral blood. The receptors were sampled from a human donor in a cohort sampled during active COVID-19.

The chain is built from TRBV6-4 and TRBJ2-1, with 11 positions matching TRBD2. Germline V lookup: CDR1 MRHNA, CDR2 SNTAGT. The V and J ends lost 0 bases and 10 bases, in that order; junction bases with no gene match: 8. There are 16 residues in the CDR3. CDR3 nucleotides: TGTGCCAGCAGTGACTCGTCTAGCGGGAGGTCGGGGGAGCAGTTCTTC. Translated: CASSDSSSGRSGEQFF.

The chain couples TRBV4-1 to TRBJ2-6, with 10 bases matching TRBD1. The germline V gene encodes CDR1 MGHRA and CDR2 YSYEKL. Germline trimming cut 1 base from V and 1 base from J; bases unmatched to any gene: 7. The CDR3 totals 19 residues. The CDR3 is CASSQGAGTGVSGANVLTF. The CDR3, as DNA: TGCGCCAGCAGCCAAGGGGCCGGGACAGGGGTTTCTGGGGCCAACGTCCTGACTTTC.

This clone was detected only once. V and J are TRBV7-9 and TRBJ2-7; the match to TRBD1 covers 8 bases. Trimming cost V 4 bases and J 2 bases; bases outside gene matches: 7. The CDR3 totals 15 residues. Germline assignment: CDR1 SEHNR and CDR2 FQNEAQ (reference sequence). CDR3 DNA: TGTGCCAGCAGCTCGGGGACAGGCCTTCCCTACGAGCAGTACTTC. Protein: CASSSGTGLPYEQYF.

The CDR3 protein is CASSPLTSGLTYEQYF. The CDR3 coding sequence is TGTGCCAGCTCACCTCTTACTAGCGGGCTAACCTACGAGCAGTACTTC. V is TRBV18 and J is TRBJ2-7, with 9 bases matching TRBD2. J was trimmed by 2 bases and V by 3 bases; bases with no gene match: 8. This CDR3 has 16 amino acids. CDR1 is KGHSH, CDR2 LQKENI, per germline. The full variable domain, with the rest looked up from reference TRBV18 and TRBJ2-7, is NAGVMQNPRHLVRRRGQEARLRCSPMKGHSHVYWYRQLPEEGLKFMVYLQKENIIDESGMPKERFSAEFPKEGPSILRIQQVVRGDSAAYFCASSPLTSGLTYEQYFGPGTRLTVT.

CDR3 sequence reads: CSVEDRYRERVNTEAFF. CDR3 nucleotide sequence: TGCAGCGTTGAAGATCGGTACAGGGAACGGGTGAACACTGAAGCTTTCTTT. The chain links TRBV29-1 to TRBJ1-1; D might be TRBD1 (6 bases). The germline V and J ends were trimmed by 0 bases and 0 bases, with 17 bases remaining between them. Germline V gene data show CDR1 as SQVTM and CDR2 as ANQGSEA. This CDR3 is 17 amino acids long.

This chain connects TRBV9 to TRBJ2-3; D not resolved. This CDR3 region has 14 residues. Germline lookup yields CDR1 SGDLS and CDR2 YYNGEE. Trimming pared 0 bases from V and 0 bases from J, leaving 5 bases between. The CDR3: CASSVGTSTDTQYF. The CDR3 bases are TGTGCCAGCAGCGTAGGTACAAGCACAGATACGCAGTATTTT.

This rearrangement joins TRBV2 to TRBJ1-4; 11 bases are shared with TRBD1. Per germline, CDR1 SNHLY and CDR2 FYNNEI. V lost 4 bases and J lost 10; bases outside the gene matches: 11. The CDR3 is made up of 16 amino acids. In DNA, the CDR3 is TGTGCCAGCAGTGGTTTTGGCGGGACAGGGGGTGGAAAACTGTTTTTT. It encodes CASSGFGGTGGGKLFF.

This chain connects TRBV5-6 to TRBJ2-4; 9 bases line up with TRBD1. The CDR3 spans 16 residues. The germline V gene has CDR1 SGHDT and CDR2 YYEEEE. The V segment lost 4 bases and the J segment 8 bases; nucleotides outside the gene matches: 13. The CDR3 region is CASSAMPGQGRDIQYF. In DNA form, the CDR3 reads TGTGCCAGCAGCGCTATGCCGGGACAGGGAAGGGACATTCAGTACTTC.

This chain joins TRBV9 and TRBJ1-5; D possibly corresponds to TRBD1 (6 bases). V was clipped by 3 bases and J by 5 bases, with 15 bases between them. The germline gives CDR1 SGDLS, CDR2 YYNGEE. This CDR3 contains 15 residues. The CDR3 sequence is CASSEGGGSHQPQHF. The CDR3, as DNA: TGTGCCAGCAGCGAGGGTGGGGGCTCGCATCAGCCCCAGCATTTT.

CDR3 protein: CASRAEADTQYF. The CDR3 DNA sequence: TGTGCCAGCAGAGCAGAGGCAGATACGCAGTATTTT. The chain recombines TRBV2 with TRBJ2-3; D remains unclear. V was cut by 6 bases and J by 4 bases, with 8 bases left in between. The CDR3 runs to 12 residues. Germline CDR1 SNHLY, CDR2 FYNNEI.

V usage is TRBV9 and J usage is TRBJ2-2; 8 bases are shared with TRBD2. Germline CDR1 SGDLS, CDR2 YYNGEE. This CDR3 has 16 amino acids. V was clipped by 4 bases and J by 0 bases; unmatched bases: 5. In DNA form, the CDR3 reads TGTGCCAGCAGCCAAAATAGCGGGGCGAACACCGGGGAGCTGTTTTTT. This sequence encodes CASSQNSGANTGELFF.

The CDR3 region has the DNA TGTGCCTGGAATCTCCAGTTAGCGGGAGCGCAACAGTACTTC. Protein: CAWNLQLAGAQQYF. The gene calls are TRBV30 and TRBJ2-7; 9 nucleotides line up with TRBD2. Per the germline V gene, CDR1 is GTSNPN and CDR2 is SVGIG (reference sequence). CDR3 length equals 14 residues. Germline trimming cut 4 bases from V and 10 bases from J; bases unmatched to any gene: 14.

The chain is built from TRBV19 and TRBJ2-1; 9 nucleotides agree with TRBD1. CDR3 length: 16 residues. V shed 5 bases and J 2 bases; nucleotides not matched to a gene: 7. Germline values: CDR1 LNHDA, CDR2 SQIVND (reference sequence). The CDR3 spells CASSRDRDRAYNEQFF. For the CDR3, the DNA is TGTGCCAGTAGTCGTGACCGGGACAGGGCCTACAATGAGCAGTTCTTC.

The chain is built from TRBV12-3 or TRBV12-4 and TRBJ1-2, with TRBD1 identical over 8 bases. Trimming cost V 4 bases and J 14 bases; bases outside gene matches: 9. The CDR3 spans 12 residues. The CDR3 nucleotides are TGTGCCAGCAGTTGGACCCAGGGGGCGACTACCTTC. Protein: CASSWTQGATTF.

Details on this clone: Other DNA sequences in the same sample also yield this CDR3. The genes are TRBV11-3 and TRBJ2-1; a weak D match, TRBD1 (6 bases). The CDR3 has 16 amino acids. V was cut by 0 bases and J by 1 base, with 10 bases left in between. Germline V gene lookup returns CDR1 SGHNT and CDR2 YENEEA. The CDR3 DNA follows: TGTGCCAGCAGCTTAGAGGCAGGGGCTTCCTACAATGAGCAGTTCTTC. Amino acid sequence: CASSLEAGASYNEQFF.

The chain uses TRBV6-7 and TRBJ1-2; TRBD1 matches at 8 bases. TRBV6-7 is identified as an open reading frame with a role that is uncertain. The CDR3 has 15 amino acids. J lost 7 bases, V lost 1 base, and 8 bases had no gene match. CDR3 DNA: TGTGCCAGCAGTTACTGTGACAGGGGCCCCGGTGGCTACACCTTC. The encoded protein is CASSYCDRGPGGYTF.

CDR3 region: CASSVGALAGVGNPQDTQYF. CDR3 sequence (DNA): TGTGCCAGCAGCGTAGGGGCCCTAGCGGGAGTAGGGAACCCTCAGGATACGCAGTATTTT. This chain uses TRBV9 with TRBJ2-3, with 10 nucleotides matching TRBD2. The CDR3 runs to 20 residues. The junction had 19 bases not matched to a gene; V was cut back by 0 bases and J by 6 bases. From germline, CDR1 is SGDLS and CDR2 YYNGEE.

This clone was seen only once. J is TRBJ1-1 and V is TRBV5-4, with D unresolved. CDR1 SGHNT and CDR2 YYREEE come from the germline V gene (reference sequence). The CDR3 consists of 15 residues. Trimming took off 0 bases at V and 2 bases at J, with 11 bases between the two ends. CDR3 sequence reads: CASSLAPVVNTEAFF. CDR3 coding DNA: TGTGCCAGCAGCTTGGCGCCGGTTGTAAACACTGAAGCTTTCTTT.

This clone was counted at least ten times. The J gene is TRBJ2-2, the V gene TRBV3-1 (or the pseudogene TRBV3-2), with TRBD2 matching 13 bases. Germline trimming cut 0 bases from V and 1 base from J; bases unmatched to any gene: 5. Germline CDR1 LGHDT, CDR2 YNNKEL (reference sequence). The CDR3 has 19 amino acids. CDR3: CASSQDTSGRVRNTGELFF. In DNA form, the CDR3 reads TGTGCCAGCAGCCAAGATACTAGCGGGAGGGTCCGGAACACCGGGGAGCTGTTTTTT.

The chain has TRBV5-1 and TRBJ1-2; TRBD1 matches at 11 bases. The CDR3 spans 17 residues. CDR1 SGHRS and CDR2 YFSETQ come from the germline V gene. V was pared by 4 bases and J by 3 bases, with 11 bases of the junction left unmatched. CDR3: CASSLPEGQGAHYGYTF. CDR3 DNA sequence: TGCGCCAGCAGCCTACCGGAAGGACAGGGGGCACACTATGGCTACACCTTC.

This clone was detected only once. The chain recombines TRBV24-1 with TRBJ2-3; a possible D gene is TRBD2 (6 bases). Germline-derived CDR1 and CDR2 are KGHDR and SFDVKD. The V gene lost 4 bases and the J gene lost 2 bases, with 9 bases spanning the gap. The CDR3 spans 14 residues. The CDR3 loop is CATSDPGVTDTQYF. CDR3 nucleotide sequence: TGTGCCACCAGTGACCCGGGGGTCACAGATACGCAGTATTTT.

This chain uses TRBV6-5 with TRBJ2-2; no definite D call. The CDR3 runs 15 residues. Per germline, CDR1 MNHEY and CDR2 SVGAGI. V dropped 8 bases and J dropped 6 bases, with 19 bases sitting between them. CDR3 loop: CASASPTYSSGELFF. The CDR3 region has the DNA TGTGCCAGCGCCTCACCCACTTACTCCTCCGGGGAGCTGTTTTTT.

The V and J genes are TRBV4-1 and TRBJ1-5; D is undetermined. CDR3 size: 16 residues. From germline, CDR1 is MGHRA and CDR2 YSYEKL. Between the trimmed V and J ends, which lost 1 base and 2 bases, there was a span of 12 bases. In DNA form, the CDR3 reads TGCGCCAGCAGCCAAGCGACTCGCAGAGGCAATCAGCCCCAGCATTTT. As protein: CASSQATRRGNQPQHF.

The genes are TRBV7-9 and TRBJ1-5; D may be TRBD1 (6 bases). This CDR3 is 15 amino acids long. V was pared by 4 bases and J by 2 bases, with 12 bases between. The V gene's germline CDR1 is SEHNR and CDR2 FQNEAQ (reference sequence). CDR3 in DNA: TGTGCCAGCAGCTCAGGGACAAGGGGCAATCAGCCCCAGCATTTT. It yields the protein CASSSGTRGNQPQHF.

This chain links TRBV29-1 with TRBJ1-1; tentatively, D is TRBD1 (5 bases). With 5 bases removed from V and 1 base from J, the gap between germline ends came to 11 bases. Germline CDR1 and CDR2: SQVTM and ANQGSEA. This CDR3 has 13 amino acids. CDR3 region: CSVHRGANTEAFF. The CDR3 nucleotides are TGCAGCGTTCATAGGGGCGCGAACACTGAAGCTTTCTTT.

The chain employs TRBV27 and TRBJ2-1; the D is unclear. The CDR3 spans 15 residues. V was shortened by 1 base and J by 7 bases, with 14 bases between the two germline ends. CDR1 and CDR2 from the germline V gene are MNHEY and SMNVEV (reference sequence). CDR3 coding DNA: TGTGCCAGCAGTTTATATGAGGCGTTCAGAAATGAGCAGTTCTTC. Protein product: CASSLYEAFRNEQFF.

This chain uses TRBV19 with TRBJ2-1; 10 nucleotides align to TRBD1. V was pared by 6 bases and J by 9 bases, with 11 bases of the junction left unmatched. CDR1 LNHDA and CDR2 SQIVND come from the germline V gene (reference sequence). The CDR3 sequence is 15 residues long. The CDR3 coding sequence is TGTGCCAGTAGCAGGACAGGGGGGAAGAAGGGTGAGCAGTTCTTC. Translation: CASSRTGGKKGEQFF.

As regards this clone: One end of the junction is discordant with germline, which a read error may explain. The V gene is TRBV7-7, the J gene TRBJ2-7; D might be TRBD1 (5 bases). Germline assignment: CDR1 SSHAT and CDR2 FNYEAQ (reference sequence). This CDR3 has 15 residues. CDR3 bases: TGTGCTAGCAGCCCTCAGACAGTTCTCTCCTACGAGCAGTACTTC. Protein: CASSPQTVLSYEQYF.

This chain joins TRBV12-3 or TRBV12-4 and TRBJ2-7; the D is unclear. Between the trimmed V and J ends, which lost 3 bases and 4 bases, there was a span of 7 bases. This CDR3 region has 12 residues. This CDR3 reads CASSFTTYEQYF. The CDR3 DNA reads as TGTGCCAGCAGTTTCACGACTTACGAGCAGTACTTC.